The 6 T cell receptor beta chains given below trace back to one sample, sequenced in a study of cytomegalovirus exposure and HLA in healthy donors. PCR involved 60 Vbeta and 13 Jbeta primers. The assay was immunoSEQ multiplex PCR, and TCRdb's table has in-frame clones only and misses some. The table shows more than 90,000 clones, with 70% to 85% occurring only once. The material sequenced was PBMCs. All receptors derive from a man in his forties or fifties in good health and CMV-seronegative.

This clone was seen a few times. This chain uses TRBV10-3 with TRBJ1-4; D call uncertain. This CDR3 has 11 residues. The V end lost 10 bases, the J end lost 6 bases, and 9 bases lay between the germline ends. CDR1 is ENHRY and CDR2 is SYGVKD in the germline V gene. CDR3 bases: TGTGCCAGTGGGCGGGATGAAAAACTGTTTTTT. This gives the protein CASGRDEKLFF.

V and J are TRBV9 and TRBJ2-7, with TRBD2 matching over 11 bases. The CDR3 sequence is 15 residues long. CDR1 is SGDLS and CDR2 is YYNGEE in the germline V gene. The junction had 5 bases not matched to a gene; V was cut back by 4 bases and J by 2 bases. CDR3 protein: CASSQTSGAAYEQYF. In DNA, the CDR3 is TGTGCCAGCAGCCAGACTAGCGGGGCCGCCTACGAGCAGTACTTC.

The V gene is TRBV5-1, the J gene TRBJ1-2, with 10 bases identical to TRBD1. J was trimmed by 6 bases and V by 0 bases; bases with no gene match: 8. The CDR3 is made up of 16 amino acids. Germline V CDR1 and CDR2: SGHRS, YFSETQ. The CDR3 loop is CASSLEGQGVGNGYTF. CDR3 DNA sequence: TGCGCCAGCAGCTTGGAAGGACAGGGGGTTGGAAATGGCTACACCTTC.

V is TRBV30 and J is TRBJ1-1, with unresolved D. V shed 0 bases and J shed 1 base, with 6 bases lying between them. The CDR3 loop spans 13 amino acids. Germline CDR1 reads GTSNPN; CDR2 reads SVGIG (reference sequence). CDR3 sequence (DNA): TGTGCCTGGAGTGTAAACGGGAACACTGAAGCTTTCTTT. It encodes CAWSVNGNTEAFF.

This clone was observed a handful of times. The rearrangement links TRBV7-3 to TRBJ1-6; D unresolved. V lost 0 bases to trimming and J lost 9 bases, with 12 bases between them. Germline V gene data show CDR1 as SGHTA and CDR2 as FQGTGA. The CDR3 runs 15 residues. DNA of the CDR3: TGTGCCAGCAGCTTAACGTCTGGGGAGGGTTCACCCCTCCACTTT. Translation: CASSLTSGEGSPLHF.

This chain uses TRBV14 with TRBJ2-1, with TRBD2 identical over 8 bases. The CDR3 is 14 amino acids. V gave up 1 base and J gave up 9 bases; unmatched junction bases: 5. Germline assignment: CDR1 SGHDN and CDR2 FVKESK. The CDR3 reads CASSQGLAISEQFF. The CDR3 DNA reads TGTGCCAGCAGCCAAGGACTAGCGATCAGTGAGCAGTTCTTC.